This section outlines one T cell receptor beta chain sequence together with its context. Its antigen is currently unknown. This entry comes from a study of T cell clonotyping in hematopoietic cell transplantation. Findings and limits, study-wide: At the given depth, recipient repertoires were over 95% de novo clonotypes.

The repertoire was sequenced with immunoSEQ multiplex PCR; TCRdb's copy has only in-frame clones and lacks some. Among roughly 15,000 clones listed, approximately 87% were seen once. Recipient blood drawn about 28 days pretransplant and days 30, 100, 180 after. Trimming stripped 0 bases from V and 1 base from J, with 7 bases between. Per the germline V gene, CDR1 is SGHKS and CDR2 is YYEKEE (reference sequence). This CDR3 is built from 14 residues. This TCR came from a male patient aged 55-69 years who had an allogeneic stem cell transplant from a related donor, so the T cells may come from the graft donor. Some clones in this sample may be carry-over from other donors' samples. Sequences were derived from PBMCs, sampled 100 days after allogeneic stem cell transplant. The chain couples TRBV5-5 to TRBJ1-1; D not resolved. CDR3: CASSLEYPNTEAFF. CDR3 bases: TGTGCCAGCAGCTTGGAGTACCCGAACACTGAAGCTTTCTTT.